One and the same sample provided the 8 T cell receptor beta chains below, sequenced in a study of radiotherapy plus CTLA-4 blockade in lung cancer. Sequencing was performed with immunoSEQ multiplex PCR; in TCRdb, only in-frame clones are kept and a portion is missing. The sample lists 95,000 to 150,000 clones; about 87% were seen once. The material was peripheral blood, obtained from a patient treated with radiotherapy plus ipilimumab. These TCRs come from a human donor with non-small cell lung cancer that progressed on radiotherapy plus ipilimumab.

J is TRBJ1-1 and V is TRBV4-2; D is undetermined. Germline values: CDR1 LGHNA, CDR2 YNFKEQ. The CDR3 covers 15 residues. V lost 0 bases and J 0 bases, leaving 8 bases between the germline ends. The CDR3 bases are TGTGCCAGCAGCCAAGAATGGAACCTGAACACTGAAGCTTTCTTT. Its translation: CASSQEWNLNTEAFF.

CDR3 nucleotides: TGTGCCCCCATCCGGGAGCGGGACCTAACCTCCTACGAGCAGTACTTC. Translated: CAPIRERDLTSYEQYF. The V and J genes are TRBV15 and TRBJ2-7; TRBD2 matches at 7 bases. J gave up 0 bases and V 11 bases, and 16 bases lay outside the gene matches. The germline CDR1 and CDR2 sequences are LNHNV and YYDKDF (reference sequence). The length of the CDR3 is 16 residues. Drawing the rest from reference TRBV15 and TRBJ2-7, the complete variable domain is DAMVIQNPRYQVTQFGKPVTLSCSQTLNHNVMYWYQQKSSQAPKLLFHYYDKDFNNEADTPDNFQSRRPNTSFCFLDIRSPGLGDTAMYLCAPIRERDLTSYEQYFGPGTRLTVT.

This CDR3 is CASWGKTSGSYNEQFF. Here the CDR3 DNA reads TGCGCCAGTTGGGGTAAGACTAGCGGGAGCTACAATGAGCAGTTCTTC. This sequence joins TRBV5-1 and TRBJ2-1; 12 nucleotides match TRBD2. After removal of 8 bases from V and 3 bases from J, the junction contained 9 bases not matched to a gene. CDR1 is SGHRS and CDR2 is YFSETQ in the germline V gene. The length of the CDR3 is 16 residues.

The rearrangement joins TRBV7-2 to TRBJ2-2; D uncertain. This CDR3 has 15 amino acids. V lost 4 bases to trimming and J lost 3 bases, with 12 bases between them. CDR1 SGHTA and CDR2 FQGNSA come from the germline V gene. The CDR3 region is CASSSDQRYTGELFF. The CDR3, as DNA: TGTGCCAGCAGCTCCGATCAGCGTTACACCGGGGAGCTGTTTTTT.

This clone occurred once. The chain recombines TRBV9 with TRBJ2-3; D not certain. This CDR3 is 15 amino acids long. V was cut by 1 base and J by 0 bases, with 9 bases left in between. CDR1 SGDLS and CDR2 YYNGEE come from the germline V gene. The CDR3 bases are TGTGCCAGCAGCGTACGACCCTCCAGCACAGATACGCAGTATTTT. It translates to CASSVRPSSTDTQYF.

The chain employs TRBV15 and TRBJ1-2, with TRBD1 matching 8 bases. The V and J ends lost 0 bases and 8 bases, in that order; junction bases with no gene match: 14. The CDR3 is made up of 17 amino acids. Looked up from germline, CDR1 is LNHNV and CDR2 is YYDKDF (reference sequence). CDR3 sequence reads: CATSRDLRQGQSWGYTF. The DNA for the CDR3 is TGTGCCACCAGCAGAGATCTAAGACAGGGGCAATCGTGGGGCTACACCTTC.

CDR3 region: CASSQEGTGVSTEAFF. The CDR3 nucleotides are TGCGCCAGCAGCCAAGAGGGGACAGGGGTAAGCACTGAAGCTTTCTTT. The rearrangement joins TRBV4-1 to TRBJ1-1; TRBD1 agrees at 10 bases. This CDR3 spans 16 amino acids. The V gene end was trimmed by 0 bases and the J gene end by 4 bases; junction bases not matched to a gene: 5. The germline CDR1 and CDR2 sequences are MGHRA and YSYEKL.

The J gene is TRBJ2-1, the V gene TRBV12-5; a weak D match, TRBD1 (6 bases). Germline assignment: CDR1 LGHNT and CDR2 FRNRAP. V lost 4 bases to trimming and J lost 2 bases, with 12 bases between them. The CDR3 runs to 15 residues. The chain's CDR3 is CASGSKGVAYNEQFF. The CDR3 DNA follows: TGTGCTAGTGGTTCTAAGGGGGTCGCCTACAATGAGCAGTTCTTC.